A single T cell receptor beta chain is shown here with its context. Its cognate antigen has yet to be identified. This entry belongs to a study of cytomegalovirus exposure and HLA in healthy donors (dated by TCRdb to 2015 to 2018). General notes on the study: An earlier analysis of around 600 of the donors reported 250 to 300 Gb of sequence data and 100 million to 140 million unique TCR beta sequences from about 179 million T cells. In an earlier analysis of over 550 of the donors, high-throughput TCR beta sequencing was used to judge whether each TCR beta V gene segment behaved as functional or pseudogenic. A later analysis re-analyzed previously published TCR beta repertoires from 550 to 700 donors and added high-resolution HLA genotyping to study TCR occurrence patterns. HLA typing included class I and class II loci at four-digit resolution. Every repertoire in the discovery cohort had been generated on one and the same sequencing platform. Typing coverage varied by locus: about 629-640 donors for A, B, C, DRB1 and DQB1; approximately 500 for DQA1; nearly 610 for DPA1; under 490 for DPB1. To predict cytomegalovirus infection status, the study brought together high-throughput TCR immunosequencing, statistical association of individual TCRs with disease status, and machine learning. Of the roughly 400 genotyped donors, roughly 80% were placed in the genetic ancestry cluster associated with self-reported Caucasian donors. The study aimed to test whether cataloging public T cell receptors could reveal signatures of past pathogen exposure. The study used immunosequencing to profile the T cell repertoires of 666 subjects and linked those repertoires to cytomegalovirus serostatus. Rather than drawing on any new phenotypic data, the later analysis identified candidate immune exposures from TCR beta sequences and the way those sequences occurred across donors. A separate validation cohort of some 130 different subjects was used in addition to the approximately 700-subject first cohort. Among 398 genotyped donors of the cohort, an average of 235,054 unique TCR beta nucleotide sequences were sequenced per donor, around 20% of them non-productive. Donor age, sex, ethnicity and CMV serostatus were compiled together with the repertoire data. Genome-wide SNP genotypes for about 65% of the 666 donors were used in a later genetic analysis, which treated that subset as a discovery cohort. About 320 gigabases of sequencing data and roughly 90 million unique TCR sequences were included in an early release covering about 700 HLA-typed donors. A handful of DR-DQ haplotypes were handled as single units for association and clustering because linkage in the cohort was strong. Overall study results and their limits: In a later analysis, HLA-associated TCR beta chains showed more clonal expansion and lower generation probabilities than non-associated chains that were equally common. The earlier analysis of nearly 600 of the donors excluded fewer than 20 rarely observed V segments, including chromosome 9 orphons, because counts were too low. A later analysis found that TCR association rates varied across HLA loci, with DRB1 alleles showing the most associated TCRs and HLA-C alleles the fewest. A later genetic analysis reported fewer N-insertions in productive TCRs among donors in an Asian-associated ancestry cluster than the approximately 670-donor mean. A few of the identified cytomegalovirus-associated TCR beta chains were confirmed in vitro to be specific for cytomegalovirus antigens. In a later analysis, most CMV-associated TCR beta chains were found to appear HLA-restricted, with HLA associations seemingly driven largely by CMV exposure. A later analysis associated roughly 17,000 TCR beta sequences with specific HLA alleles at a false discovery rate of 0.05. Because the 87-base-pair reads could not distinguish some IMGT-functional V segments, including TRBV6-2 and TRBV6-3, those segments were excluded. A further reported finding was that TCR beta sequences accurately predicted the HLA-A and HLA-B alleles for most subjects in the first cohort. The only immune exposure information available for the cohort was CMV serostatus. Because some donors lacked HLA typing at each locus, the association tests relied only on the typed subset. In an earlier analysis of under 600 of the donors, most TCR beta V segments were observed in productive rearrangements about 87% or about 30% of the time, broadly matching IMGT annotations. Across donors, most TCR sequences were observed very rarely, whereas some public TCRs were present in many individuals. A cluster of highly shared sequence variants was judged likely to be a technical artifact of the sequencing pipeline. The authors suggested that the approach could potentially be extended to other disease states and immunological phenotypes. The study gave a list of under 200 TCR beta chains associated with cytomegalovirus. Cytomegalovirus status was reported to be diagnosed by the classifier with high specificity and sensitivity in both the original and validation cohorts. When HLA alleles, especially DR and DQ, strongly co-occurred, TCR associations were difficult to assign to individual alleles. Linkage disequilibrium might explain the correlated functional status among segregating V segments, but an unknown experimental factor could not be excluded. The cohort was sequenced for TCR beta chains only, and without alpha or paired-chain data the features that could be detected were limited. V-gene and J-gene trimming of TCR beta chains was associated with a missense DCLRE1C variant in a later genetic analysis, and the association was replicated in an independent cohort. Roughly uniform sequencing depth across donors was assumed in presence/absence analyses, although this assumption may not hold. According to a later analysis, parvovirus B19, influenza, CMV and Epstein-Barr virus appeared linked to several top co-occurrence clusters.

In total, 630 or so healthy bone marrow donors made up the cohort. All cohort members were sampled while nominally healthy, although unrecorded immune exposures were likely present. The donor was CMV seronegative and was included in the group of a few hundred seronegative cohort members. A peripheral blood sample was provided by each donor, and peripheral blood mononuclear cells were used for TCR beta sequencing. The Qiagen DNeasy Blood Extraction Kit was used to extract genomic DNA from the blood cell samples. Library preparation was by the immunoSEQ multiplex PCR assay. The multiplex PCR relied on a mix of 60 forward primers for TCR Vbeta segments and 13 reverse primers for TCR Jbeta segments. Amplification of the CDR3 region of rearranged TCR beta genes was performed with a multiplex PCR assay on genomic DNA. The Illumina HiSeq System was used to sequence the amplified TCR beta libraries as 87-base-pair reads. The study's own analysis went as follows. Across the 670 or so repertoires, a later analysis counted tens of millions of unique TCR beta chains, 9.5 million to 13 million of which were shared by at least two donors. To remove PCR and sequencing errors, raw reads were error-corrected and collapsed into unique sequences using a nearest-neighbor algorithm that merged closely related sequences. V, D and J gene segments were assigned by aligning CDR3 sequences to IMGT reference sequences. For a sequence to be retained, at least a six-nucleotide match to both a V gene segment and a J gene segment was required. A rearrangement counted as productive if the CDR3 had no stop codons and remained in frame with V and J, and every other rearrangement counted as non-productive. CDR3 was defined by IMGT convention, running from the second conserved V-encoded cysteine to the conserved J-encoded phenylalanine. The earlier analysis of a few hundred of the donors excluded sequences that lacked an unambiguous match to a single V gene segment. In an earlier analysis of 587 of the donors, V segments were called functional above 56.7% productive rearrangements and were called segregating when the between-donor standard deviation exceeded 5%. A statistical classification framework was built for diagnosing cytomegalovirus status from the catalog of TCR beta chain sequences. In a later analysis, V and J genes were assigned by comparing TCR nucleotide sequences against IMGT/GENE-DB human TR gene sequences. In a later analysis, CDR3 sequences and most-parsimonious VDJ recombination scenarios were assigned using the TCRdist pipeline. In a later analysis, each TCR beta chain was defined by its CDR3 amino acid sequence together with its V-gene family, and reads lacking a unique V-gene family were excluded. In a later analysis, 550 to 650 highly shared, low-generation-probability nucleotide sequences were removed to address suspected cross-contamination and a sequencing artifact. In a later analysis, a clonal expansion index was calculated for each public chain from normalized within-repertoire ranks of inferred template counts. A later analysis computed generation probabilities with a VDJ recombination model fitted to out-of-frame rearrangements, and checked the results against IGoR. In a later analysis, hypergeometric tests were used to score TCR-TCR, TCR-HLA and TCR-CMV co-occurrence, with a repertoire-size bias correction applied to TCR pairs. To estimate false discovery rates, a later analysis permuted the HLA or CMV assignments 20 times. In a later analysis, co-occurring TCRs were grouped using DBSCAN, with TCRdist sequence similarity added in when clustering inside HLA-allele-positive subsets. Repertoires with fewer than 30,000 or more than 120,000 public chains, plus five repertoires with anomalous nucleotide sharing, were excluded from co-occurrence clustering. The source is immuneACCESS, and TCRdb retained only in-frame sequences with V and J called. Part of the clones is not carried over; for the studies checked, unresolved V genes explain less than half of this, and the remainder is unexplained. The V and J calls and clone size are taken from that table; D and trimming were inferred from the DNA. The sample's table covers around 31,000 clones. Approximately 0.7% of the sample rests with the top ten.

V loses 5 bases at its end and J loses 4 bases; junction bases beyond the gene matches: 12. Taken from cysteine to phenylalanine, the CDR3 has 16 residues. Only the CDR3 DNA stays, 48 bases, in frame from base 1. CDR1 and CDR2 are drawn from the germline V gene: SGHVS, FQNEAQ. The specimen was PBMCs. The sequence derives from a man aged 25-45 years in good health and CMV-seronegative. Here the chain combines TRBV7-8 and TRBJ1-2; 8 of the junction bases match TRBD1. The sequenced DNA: TGTGCCAGCAGCCCCAAGAGGACAGGGCGCGCCTATGGCTACACCTTC. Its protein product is CASSPKRTGRAYGYTF.